A single sample is the source of the 27 T cell receptor beta chains below, sequenced in a study of tumor-infiltrating lymphocytes in primary liver carcinoma. Blood RNA came from unsorted whole blood; germline DNA was also extracted. The input was around 500 ng total RNA; TCR beta cDNA was made from it with a constant-region primer. Nested multiplex PCR, run for three rounds with slightly modified ARM-PCR, yielded TCR beta libraries. It was with TRBV1-TRBV30 forward primers and a C-beta reverse primer that the first two PCR rounds were run, at 10 cycles each. A single record per CDR3 protein comes from TCRdb applying MiXCR to the multiplex PCR reads. Here the sample spans roughly 180,000 distinct CDR3 sequences, 60% being singletons. Specimen: peripheral blood. These receptors were collected from a man in his forties or fifties with primary liver carcinoma and hepatitis B virus infection.

Regarding this clonotype: As the CDR3 is not closed by the conserved phenylalanine or tryptophan, this likely results from a read error. V is TRBV29-1 and J is TRBJ2-7; 8 positions match TRBD1. V dropped 0 bases and J dropped 3; count of bases not matched to a gene: 19. The germline CDR1 and CDR2 sequences are SQVTM and ANQGSEA. The CDR3 runs to 19 residues. CDR3 region: CSVEDLETGAPGSFYEQYL. In nucleotides, the CDR3 is TGCAGCGTTGAAGATCTAGAGACAGGGGCCCCTGGGAGTTTCTACGAGCAGTACTTA.

The chain joins TRBV6-1 to TRBJ2-7; TRBD2 agrees at 13 bases. Germline V gene data show CDR1 as MNHNS and CDR2 as SASEGT. CDR3 length: 16 amino acids. The J segment lost 5 bases and the V segment lost 5 bases, leaving 9 bases of the junction unmatched. In nucleotides, the CDR3 is TGTGCCAGCAGTTGGGGACTAGCGGGAAGCGGGAACGAGCAGTACTTC. Translation gives CASSWGLAGSGNEQYF.

The table lists this clonotype with a few counts. The chain couples TRBV11-2 to TRBJ2-3, with D maybe TRBD2 (5 bases). The ends were cut back, 6 bases at V and 4 bases at J, with 17 bases in the middle. The CDR3 covers 15 residues. CDR1 is SGHAT and CDR2 is FQNNGV in the germline V gene. CDR3 nucleotide sequence: TGTGCCAGCAGTGCGGGCCAAACCCTCGCAGATACGCAGTATTTT. Translated, it gives CASSAGQTLADTQYF.

To note about this clonotype: Since a much larger clone is just one base distant, this may be a read error. The V call is TRBV29-1, the J call TRBJ1-1, with D perhaps TRBD1 (5 bases). This CDR3 spans 13 amino acids. Germline CDR1 SQVTM, CDR2 ANQGSEA. The CDR3 nucleotides are TGCGGCGTCTCGGACACAGTTTACCGCGAAGCTTTCTTT. It translates to CGVSDTVYREAFF.

This clonotype was picked up many times. The rearrangement joins TRBV11-2 to TRBJ2-1; the match to TRBD1 covers 9 bases. Trimming cost V 5 bases and J 5 bases; bases outside gene matches: 10. CDR3 length: 16 amino acids. CDR1 and CDR2 (germline): SGHAT, FQNNGV. CDR3 nucleotides: TGTGCCAGCAGCACACACAGGGGGCTAGGTGACAATGAGCAGTTCTTC. Translated, it gives CASSTHRGLGDNEQFF. Full variable domain (remainder filled in from reference TRBV11-2 and TRBJ2-1): EAGVAQSPRYKIIEKRQSVAFWCNPISGHATLYWYQQILGQGPKLLIQFQNNGVVDDSQLPKDRFSAERLKGVDSTLKIQPAKLEDSAVYLCASSTHRGLGDNEQFFGPGTRLTVL.

This clonotype occurred a few times. The chain uses TRBV6-5 and TRBJ2-7; D is perhaps TRBD1 (5 bases). Trimming took 4 bases from V and 6 from J, leaving 19 bases between them. The CDR3 has 15 amino acids. The germline gives CDR1 MNHEY, CDR2 SVGAGI. The CDR3 DNA is TGTGCCAGCAGTTCATGGAGCGCTAGGGGTGTCGAGCAGTACTTC. Its protein is CASSSWSARGVEQYF.

As to this clonotype: Since a much larger clone is just one base distant, this may be a read error. The V gene is TRBV11-2, the J gene TRBJ1-5, with 9 bases identical to TRBD1. The CDR3 is 15 amino acids. Germline values: CDR1 SGHAT, CDR2 FQNNGV. Trimming took 3 bases from V and 11 from J; bases not matched to a gene: 11. CDR3 sequence reads: CASSLEDRGGQSQHF. The CDR3 DNA reads TGTGCCAGCAGCTTGGAGGACAGGGGCGGCCAGTCCCAGCATTTT. The entire variable domain, with the rest obtained from reference TRBV11-2 and TRBJ1-5, is as follows: EAGVAQSPRYKIIEKRQSVAFWCNPISGHATLYWYQQILGQGPKLLIQFQNNGVVDDSQLPKDRFSAERLKGVDSTLKIQPAKLEDSAVYLCASSLEDRGGQSQHFGDGTRLSIL.

The V call is TRBV4-2, the J call TRBJ1-6; D is unclear. Trimming shortened V by 5 bases and J by 4 bases, and 15 bases separated the two germline ends. The CDR3 runs to 16 residues. Germline V gives CDR1 LGHNA, CDR2 YNFKEQ. The CDR3 DNA follows: TGTGCCAGCAGCTCAACAGAGCTTACTTATAATTCACCCCTCCACTTT. It encodes CASSSTELTYNSPLHF.

In the case of this clonotype: No conserved phenylalanine or tryptophan is present at the end of the CDR3, so a read error is the likely explanation. The chain recombines TRBV4-1 with TRBJ1-2; 7 bases are a match to TRBD1. The CDR3 totals 13 residues. With V trimmed by 6 bases and J by 2 bases, 3 bases remained unmatched. CDR1 and CDR2 (germline): MGHRA, YSYEKL. For the CDR3, the DNA is TGCGCCAGCAGGGACAGGCAGAACTATGGCTACACCTCC. Translated, it gives CASRDRQNYGYTS.

The chain's CDR3 is CASSPRVGEPGNEQFF. For the CDR3, the DNA is TGTGCCAGCAGCCCGAGGGTGGGAGAGCCGGGGAATGAGCAGTTCTTC. The rearrangement joins TRBV7-8 to TRBJ2-1; D perhaps matches TRBD2 (5 bases). CDR3 length: 16 residues. V lost 5 bases, J lost 7 bases, and 21 bases lay in between. The germline V gene encodes CDR1 SGHVS and CDR2 FQNEAQ.

As to this clonotype: It may be a read error: a sequence one base away is much more abundant. This chain uses TRBV11-2 with TRBJ2-7; D is perhaps TRBD1 or TRBD2 (5 bases each). The CDR3 runs to 15 residues. Germline CDR1 reads SGHAT; CDR2 reads FQNNGV. DNA of the CDR3: TGTGCCAGCAGCCCAGAGGGGCTTACCACCTACGAGCGGTACTTC. It translates to CASSPEGLTTYERYF.

Worth noting for this clonotype: This may be a read error, as it is one base from a much larger clone. V is TRBV29-1 and J is TRBJ2-7; 8 bases agree with TRBD2. V was clipped by 2 bases and J by 2 bases; unmatched bases: 11. The length of the CDR3 is 16 residues. CDR1 and CDR2 from the germline V gene are SQVTM and ANQGSEA. CDR3 DNA sequence: TGCAGCGTTGAATCCCGCAAGACTAGCGAGCCCTACGAGCAGTACTTC. Translation: CSVESRKTSEPYEQYF.

A word on this clonotype: No conserved phenylalanine or tryptophan is present at the end of the CDR3, so a read error is the likely explanation. V gene TRBV5-1 combines with J gene TRBJ2-5; D uncertain. Germline lookup yields CDR1 SGHRS and CDR2 YFSETQ. The CDR3 loop spans 13 amino acids. V was clipped by 0 bases and J by 5 bases, with 8 bases between them. CDR3 protein: CASSLGRAETQYI. DNA of the CDR3: TGCGCCAGCAGCTTGGGACGTGCGGAGACCCAGTACATC.

Remarks on this clonotype: The junction differs from germline at one of its ends, possibly a read error. V is TRBV11-2 and J is TRBJ2-7; D not certain. The length of the CDR3 is 14 residues. The germline gives CDR1 SGHAT, CDR2 FQNNGV. CDR3 protein: CASSLERHHYEQCF. In DNA, the CDR3 is TGTGCCAGTAGCTTAGAGCGTCACCACTACGAGCAGTGCTTC.

Note on this clonotype: The junction departs from germline at one end; a sequencing error may be responsible. The chain links TRBV11-2 to TRBJ2-1, with 8 bases aligning to TRBD2. Germline-derived CDR1 and CDR2 are SGHAT and FQNNGV. This CDR3 contains 16 residues. The CDR3 bases are TGTGCCAGCAGCTTAGATATCGGACTAGCCATGAGTGAGCATTCCTTC. Amino acids: CASSLDIGLAMSEHSF.

CDR3 amino acids: CASSKRGMTYEQYF. For the CDR3, the DNA is TGTGCCAGCAGTAAGAGGGGAATGACCTACGAGCAGTACTTC. V gene TRBV12-3 or TRBV12-4 combines with J gene TRBJ2-7; the D gene could be TRBD1 or TRBD2 (5 bases each). The CDR3 has 14 amino acids. The V gene lost 5 bases and the J gene lost 2 bases, with 13 bases spanning the gap.

A word on this clonotype: Here the CDR3 omits its conserved ending phenylalanine or tryptophan, so a read error is the likely source. The chain combines TRBV11-2 with TRBJ2-2; no clear D gene. Germline V gene data show CDR1 as SGHAT and CDR2 as FQNNGV. This CDR3 is built from 14 residues. The CDR3 reads CAGSLSRNTGELFS. Here the CDR3 DNA reads TGTGCCGGCAGCTTATCCCGGAACACCGGGGAGCTGTTTTCT.

This chain connects TRBV29-1 to TRBJ2-7; TRBD2 agrees at 15 bases. V trimming: 8 bases; J trimming: 0 bases; junction bases outside the gene matches: 8. This CDR3 has 16 residues. Germline-derived CDR1 and CDR2 are SQVTM and ANQGSEA. CDR3 residues: CSIPGTSGRHSYEQYF. DNA of the CDR3: TGCAGCATCCCGGGGACTAGCGGGAGGCACTCCTACGAGCAGTACTTC.

In the case of this clonotype: Lacking the conserved final phenylalanine or tryptophan, this CDR3 likely reflects a read error. The gene calls are TRBV29-1 and TRBJ2-3; the match to TRBD1 covers 7 bases. Germline CDR1 reads SQVTM; CDR2 reads ANQGSEA. This CDR3 comprises 13 residues. The trim removed 4 bases at V and 4 bases at J, leaving 5 bases unmatched. CDR3 protein: CSVGGGASDTQYS. CDR3 sequence (DNA): TGCAGCGTTGGAGGGGGCGCCTCAGATACGCAGTATTCT.

This rearrangement joins TRBV6-1 to TRBJ2-7, with 8 positions matching TRBD1. After removal of 11 bases from V and 6 bases from J, the junction contained 9 bases not matched to a gene. Germline-derived CDR1 and CDR2 are MNHNS and SASEGT. The CDR3 is 12 amino acids. This CDR3 reads CAGHQGAGEQYF. In nucleotides, the CDR3 is TGTGCCGGACACCAGGGGGCTGGCGAGCAGTACTTC.

This clonotype has only a few counts. The rearrangement uses TRBV12-3 or TRBV12-4 and TRBJ2-7; 11 bases match TRBD2. V was pared by 11 bases and J by 2 bases, with 11 bases of the junction left unmatched. The CDR3 has 15 amino acids. For the CDR3, the DNA is TGTGCCGCTCACACTAGCGGGGGACAGACCTACGAGCAGTACTTC. Translated, it gives CAAHTSGGQTYEQYF.

Details on this clonotype: One base away lies a much larger clone, so this may be a sequencing read error. The V and J genes are TRBV12-3 or TRBV12-4 and TRBJ2-6; possibly TRBD1 for D (5 bases). The CDR3 has 17 residues. Trimming took off 5 bases at V and 0 bases at J, with 14 bases between the two ends. For the CDR3, the DNA is TGTGCCAGCAGTCCCAGGACATGGTTCTCTGGGGCCAACGTCCTGACTTTC. Protein product: CASSPRTWFSGANVLTF.

Note on this clonotype: Given a much more abundant clone one base away, this may be a read error. This chain connects TRBV29-1 to TRBJ2-3, with 7 bases matching TRBD1. The CDR3 runs 16 residues. Per germline, CDR1 SQVTM and CDR2 ANQGSEA. The CDR3 is CSIEVQGSRSADTQYF. The CDR3 region has the DNA TGCAGCATTGAAGTACAGGGGAGCAGATCGGCAGATACGCAGTATTTT.

This clonotype was picked up many times. The chain joins TRBV6-1 to TRBJ2-1; TRBD1 matches 10 bases. This CDR3 contains 15 residues. Germline V gene lookup returns CDR1 MNHNS and CDR2 SASEGT. V lost 6 bases, J lost 6 bases, and 8 bases stayed unmatched. Here the CDR3 DNA reads TGTGCCAGCAGCAACCCGGGACAGGGGTCCAATGAGCAGTTCTTC. Its protein is CASSNPGQGSNEQFF.

This chain joins TRBV12-3 or TRBV12-4 and TRBJ2-2; no firm D call. This CDR3 region has 11 residues. The V end was cut by 5 bases, the J end by 5 bases, with 3 bases between. DNA for the CDR3: TGTGCCAGCAGTCGGACCGGGGAGCTGTTTTTT. Residues: CASSRTGELFF.

The J gene is TRBJ2-1, the V gene TRBV6-6; D is unresolved. The CDR3 totals 12 residues. Per germline, CDR1 MNHNY and CDR2 SVGAGI (reference sequence). V lost 0 bases to trimming and J lost 8 bases, with 5 bases between them. The CDR3 DNA reads as TGTGCCAGCAGTTACTCACCCCATGAGCAGTTCTTC. It codes for CASSYSPHEQFF.

This clonotype has only a few counts. An end of the junction differs from the germline gene, which may be a read error. The rearrangement uses TRBV7-8 and TRBJ1-4, with a weak D call TRBD1 (5 bases). CDR1 is SGHVS, CDR2 FQNEAQ, per germline. The CDR3 runs 14 residues. The CDR3 DNA sequence: TGTACCAGCAGCTTAGTTGTGGGGGGAGAAAAACTGTTTTTT. Its protein product is CTSSLVVGGEKLFF.